A selection of T cell receptor beta chains follows, all from one sample in a study of blood T cell repertoires in COVID-19. The table came from immunoSEQ multiplex PCR; TCRdb's copy has only in-frame clones and leaves some out. Counted here are about 100,000 clones, roughly 88% occurring once; the ten biggest clones make up around 6.5%. Sequencing used peripheral blood. The receptors were sampled from a man aged 50-60 years with active or convalescent COVID-19. Each CDR3 is given with its conserved first and last residue. The order of the fields is CDR3 protein, J gene, clone size, V gene. A clone size is listed for some rows: how often the clone was seen (once, few, many), or a class if it is expanded.

CASSSGTGSSGNTIYF TRBJ1-3 NA TRBV7-9
CASTLQGAGANVLTF TRBJ2-6 NA TRBV6-6
CASSPLSGGNYGYTF TRBJ1-2 NA TRBV4-3
CASSLVAGGTNEKLFF TRBJ1-4 NA TRBV7-9
CASSLDGQRNYGYTF TRBJ1-2 NA TRBV5-1
CASGPTSANTGELFF TRBJ2-2 NA TRBV9
CASSLPSARGKNTEAFF TRBJ1-1 NA TRBV6-6
CASSVVLPGAGVGTDTQYF TRBJ2-3 NA TRBV9
CAITSGTGYEQYF TRBJ2-7 NA TRBV10-3
CASSLFREIRSGNTIYF TRBJ1-3 NA TRBV5-6
CASSFGSYEQYF TRBJ2-7 NA TRBV5-1
CASSPGLAGNDNEQFF TRBJ2-1 NA TRBV27
CASSLAPLAGLGTDTQYF TRBJ2-3 NA TRBV5-1
CASSYSFTGARNEQYF TRBJ2-7 NA TRBV6-5
CASSDISSGGYTF TRBJ1-2 NA TRBV27
CSARDRGGYTF TRBJ1-2 NA TRBV20-1
CASSQVGGDNEQFF TRBJ2-1 NA TRBV3-1/TRBV3-2
CASSLGQESGYTF TRBJ1-2 NA TRBV6-5
CASSPELVGGKNGYTF TRBJ1-2 NA TRBV7-9
CASSQVQGARELFF TRBJ2-2 NA TRBV4-3
CASSLARRGSDTQYF TRBJ2-3 NA TRBV7-8
CAGAGSGRQGTNYGYTF TRBJ1-2 NA TRBV7-2
CASSVGLADTDTQYF TRBJ2-3 NA TRBV9
CASSYSGGNYGYTF TRBJ1-2 NA TRBV6-5
CASSLARADYGYTF TRBJ1-2 few TRBV7-2
CASSRTGMSSYNEQFF TRBJ2-1 NA TRBV28
CASSVDRDGTEAFF TRBJ1-1 NA TRBV7-9
CASSRTATNTGELFF TRBJ2-2 NA TRBV5-1
CASSQVASYEQYF TRBJ2-7 once TRBV6-1